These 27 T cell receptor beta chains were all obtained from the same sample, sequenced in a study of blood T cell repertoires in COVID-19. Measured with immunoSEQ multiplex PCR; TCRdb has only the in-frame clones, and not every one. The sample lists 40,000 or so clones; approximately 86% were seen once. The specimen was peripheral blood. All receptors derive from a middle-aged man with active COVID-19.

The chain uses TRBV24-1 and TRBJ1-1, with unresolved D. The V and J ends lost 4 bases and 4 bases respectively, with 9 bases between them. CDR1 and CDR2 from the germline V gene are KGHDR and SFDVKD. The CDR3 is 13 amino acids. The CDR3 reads CATSDRTATEAFF. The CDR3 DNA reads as TGTGCCACCAGTGACCGAACAGCCACTGAAGCTTTCTTT.

The CDR3 DNA follows: TGCAGTGCTAGTTTGGTTCTCCGGGGCTATGGCTACACCTTC. It encodes CSASLVLRGYGYTF. The gene calls are TRBV20-1 and TRBJ1-2; D unresolved. The germline gives CDR1 DFQATT, CDR2 SNEGSKA (reference sequence). The ends were cut back, 3 bases at V and 4 bases at J, with 15 bases in the middle. The CDR3 length is 14 residues.

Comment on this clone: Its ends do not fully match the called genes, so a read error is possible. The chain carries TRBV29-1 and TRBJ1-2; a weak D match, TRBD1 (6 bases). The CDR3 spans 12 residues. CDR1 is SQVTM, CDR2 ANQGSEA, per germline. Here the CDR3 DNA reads TGCAGCGTTGAATTTGGGGGCTATAGCTACACCTTC. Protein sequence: CSVEFGGYSYTF.

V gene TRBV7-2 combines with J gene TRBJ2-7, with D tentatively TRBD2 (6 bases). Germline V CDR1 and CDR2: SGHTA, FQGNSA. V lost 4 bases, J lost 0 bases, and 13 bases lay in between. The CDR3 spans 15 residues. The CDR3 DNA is TGTGCCAGCAGCTCTCGGGGACTTGTCTCCTACGAGCAGTACTTC. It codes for CASSSRGLVSYEQYF.

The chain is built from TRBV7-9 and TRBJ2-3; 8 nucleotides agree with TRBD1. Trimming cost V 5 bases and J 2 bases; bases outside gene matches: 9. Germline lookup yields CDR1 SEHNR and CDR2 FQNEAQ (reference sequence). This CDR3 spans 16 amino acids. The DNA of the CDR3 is TGTGCCAGCAGCCCGGACAGGGTCGATCTCACAGATACGCAGTATTTT. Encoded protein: CASSPDRVDLTDTQYF.

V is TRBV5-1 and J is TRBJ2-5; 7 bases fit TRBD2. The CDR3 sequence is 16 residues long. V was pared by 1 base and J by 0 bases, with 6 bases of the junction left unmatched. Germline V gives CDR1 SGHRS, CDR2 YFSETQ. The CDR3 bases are TGCGCCAGCAGCTTGCTTAGCGGGTCTGACCAAGAGACCCAGTACTTC. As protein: CASSLLSGSDQETQYF. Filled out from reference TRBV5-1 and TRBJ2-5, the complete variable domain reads KAGVTQTPRYLIKTRGQQVTLSCSPISGHRSVSWYQQTPGQGLQFLFEYFSETQRNKGNFPGRFSGRQFSNSRSEMNVSTLELGDSALYLCASSLLSGSDQETQYFGPGTRLLVL.

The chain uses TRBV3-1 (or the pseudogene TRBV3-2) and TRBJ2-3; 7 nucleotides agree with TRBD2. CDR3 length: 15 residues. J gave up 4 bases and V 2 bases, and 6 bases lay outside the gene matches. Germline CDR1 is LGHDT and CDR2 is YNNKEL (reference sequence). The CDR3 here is CASSQWAGGADTQYF. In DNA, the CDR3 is TGTGCCAGCAGCCAATGGGCTGGGGGGGCAGATACGCAGTATTTT.

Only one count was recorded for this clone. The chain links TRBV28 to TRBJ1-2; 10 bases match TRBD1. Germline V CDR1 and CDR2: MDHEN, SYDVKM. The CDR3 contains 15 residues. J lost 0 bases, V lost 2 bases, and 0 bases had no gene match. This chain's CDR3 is CASSLGTGANYGYTF. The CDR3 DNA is TGTGCCAGCAGTTTAGGGACAGGGGCTAACTATGGCTACACCTTC.

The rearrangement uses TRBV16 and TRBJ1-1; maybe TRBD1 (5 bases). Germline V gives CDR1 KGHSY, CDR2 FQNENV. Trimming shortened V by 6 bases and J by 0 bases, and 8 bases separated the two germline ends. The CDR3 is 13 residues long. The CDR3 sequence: CASRTVLNTEAFF. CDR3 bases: TGTGCCAGCAGGACAGTCCTGAACACTGAAGCTTTCTTT.

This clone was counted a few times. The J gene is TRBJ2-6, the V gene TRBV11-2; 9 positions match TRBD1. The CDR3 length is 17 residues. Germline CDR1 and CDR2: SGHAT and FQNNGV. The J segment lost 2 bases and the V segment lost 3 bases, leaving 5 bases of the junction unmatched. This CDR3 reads CASSFGQGLTGANVLTF. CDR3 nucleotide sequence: TGTGCCAGCAGCTTTGGACAGGGGTTGACTGGGGCCAACGTCCTGACTTTC.

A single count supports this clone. The CDR3 DNA sequence: TGTGCCACCAGCAGACAGGGGGGCTACAATGAGCAGTTCTTC. Translation: CATSRQGGYNEQFF. The chain links TRBV15 to TRBJ2-1; D is perhaps TRBD1 (7 bases). This CDR3 comprises 14 residues. V lost 2 bases and J 3 bases, leaving 8 bases between the germline ends. CDR1 LNHNV and CDR2 YYDKDF come from the germline V gene (reference sequence).

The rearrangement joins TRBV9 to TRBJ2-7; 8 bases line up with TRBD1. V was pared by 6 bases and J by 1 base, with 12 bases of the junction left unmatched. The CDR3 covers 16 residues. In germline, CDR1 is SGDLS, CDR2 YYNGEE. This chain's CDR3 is CASTPSPDRVSYEQYF. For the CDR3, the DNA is TGTGCCAGCACCCCTTCTCCGGACAGGGTTTCCTACGAGCAGTACTTC.

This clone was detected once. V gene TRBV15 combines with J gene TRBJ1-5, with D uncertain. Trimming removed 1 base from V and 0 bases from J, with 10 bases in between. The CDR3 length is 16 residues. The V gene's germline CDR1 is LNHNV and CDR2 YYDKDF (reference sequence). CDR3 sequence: CATSRVGVYSNQPQHF. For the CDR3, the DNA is TGTGCCACCAGCAGAGTCGGGGTTTATAGCAATCAGCCCCAGCATTTT.

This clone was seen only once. CDR3 region: CASSEVGGALLLPDTQYF. As DNA, the CDR3 is TGTGCCAGCAGTGAAGTAGGAGGGGCGCTCCTCCTCCCAGATACGCAGTATTTT. This sequence joins TRBV6-1 and TRBJ2-3; weak D call: TRBD2 (6 bases). The ends were cut back, 1 base at V and 4 bases at J, with 21 bases in the middle. Per germline, CDR1 MNHNS and CDR2 SASEGT. The CDR3 runs 18 residues.

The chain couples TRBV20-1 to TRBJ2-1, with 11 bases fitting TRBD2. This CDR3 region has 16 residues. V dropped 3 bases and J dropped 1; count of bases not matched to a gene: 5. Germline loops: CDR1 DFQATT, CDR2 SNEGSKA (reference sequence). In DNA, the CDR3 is TGCAGTGCTAGTGGGATAGCGGGAGGGTCCTACAATGAGCAGTTCTTC. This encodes CSASGIAGGSYNEQFF.

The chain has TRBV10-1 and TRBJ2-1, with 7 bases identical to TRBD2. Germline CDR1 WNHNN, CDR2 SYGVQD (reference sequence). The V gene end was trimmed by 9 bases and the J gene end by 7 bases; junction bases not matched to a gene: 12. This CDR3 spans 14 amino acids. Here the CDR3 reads CASSSGGPLNEQFF. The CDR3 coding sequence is TGCGCCAGTAGCTCGGGGGGACCTCTTAATGAGCAGTTCTTC.

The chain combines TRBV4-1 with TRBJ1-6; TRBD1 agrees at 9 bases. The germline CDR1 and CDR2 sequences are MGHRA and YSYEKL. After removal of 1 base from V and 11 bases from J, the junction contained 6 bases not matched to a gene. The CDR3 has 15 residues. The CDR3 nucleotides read TGCGCCAGCAGCCAAGCCCCCGGGACAGGGACACCCCTCCACTTT. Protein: CASSQAPGTGTPLHF.

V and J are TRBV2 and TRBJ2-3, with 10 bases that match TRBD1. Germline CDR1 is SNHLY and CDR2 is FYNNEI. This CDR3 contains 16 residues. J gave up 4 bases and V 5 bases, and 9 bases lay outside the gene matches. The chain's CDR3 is CASSHRTGGGADTQYF. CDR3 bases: TGTGCCAGCAGTCACAGGACAGGGGGAGGAGCAGATACGCAGTATTTT.

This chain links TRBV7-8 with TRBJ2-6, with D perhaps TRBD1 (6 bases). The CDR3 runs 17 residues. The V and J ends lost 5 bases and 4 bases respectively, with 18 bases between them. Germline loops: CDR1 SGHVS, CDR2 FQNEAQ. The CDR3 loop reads CASSPTPQGFGANVLTF. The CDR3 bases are TGTGCCAGCAGCCCCACACCCCAGGGGTTCGGGGCCAACGTCCTGACTTTC.

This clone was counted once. Here the CDR3 reads CASSAHRGGSNQPQHF. The CDR3 DNA reads as TGTGCCAGCAGTGCGCACAGGGGGGGGAGCAATCAGCCCCAGCATTTT. V gene TRBV6-1 combines with J gene TRBJ1-5; 8 bases are shared with TRBD1. The trim removed 4 bases at V and 1 base at J, leaving 6 bases unmatched. The CDR3 runs 16 residues. The germline V gene has CDR1 MNHNS and CDR2 SASEGT.

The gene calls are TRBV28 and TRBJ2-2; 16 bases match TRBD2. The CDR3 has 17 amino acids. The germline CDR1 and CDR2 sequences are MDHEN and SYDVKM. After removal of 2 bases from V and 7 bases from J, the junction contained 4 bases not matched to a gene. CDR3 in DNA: TGTGCCAGCAGTTTAACGGGGACTAGCGGGAGGGACGGGGAGCTGTTTTTT. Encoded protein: CASSLTGTSGRDGELFF.

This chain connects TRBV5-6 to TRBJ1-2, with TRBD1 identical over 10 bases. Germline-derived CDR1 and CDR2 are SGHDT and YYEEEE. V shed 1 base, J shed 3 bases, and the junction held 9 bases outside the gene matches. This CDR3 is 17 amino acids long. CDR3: CASSLLLTGGADYGYTF. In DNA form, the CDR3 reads TGTGCCAGCAGCTTGTTATTGACAGGGGGCGCCGACTATGGCTACACCTTC. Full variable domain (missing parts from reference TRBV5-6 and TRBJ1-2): DAGVTQSPTHLIKTRGQQVTLRCSPKSGHDTVSWYQQALGQGPQFIFQYYEEEERQRGNFPDRFSGHQFPNYSSELNVNALLLGDSALYLCASSLLLTGGADYGYTFGSGTRLTVV.

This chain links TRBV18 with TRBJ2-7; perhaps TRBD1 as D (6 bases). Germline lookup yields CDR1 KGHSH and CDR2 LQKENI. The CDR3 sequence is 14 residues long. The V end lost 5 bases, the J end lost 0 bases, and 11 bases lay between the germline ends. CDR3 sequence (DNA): TGTGCCAGCTCATCCAGGGGTAGCTCCTACGAGCAGTACTTC. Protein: CASSSRGSSYEQYF.

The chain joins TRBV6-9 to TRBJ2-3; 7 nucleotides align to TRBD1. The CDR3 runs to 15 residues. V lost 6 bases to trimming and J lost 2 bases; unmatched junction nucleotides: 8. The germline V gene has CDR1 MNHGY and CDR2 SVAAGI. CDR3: CASSLTGQPTDTQYF. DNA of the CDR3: TGTGCCAGCAGCTTAACGGGACAGCCCACAGATACGCAGTATTTT.

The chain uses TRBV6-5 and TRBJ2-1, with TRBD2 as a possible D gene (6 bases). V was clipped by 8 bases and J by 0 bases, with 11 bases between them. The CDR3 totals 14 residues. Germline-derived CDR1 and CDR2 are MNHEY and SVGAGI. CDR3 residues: CASLGGDSYNEQFF. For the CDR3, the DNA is TGTGCCAGCTTGGGCGGGGACTCCTACAATGAGCAGTTCTTC.

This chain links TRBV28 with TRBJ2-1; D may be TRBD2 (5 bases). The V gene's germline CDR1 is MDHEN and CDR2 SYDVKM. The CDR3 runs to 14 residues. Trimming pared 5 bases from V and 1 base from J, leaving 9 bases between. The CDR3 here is CASSRPGSYNEQFF. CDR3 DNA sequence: TGTGCCAGCAGTAGGCCGGGATCCTACAATGAGCAGTTCTTC.

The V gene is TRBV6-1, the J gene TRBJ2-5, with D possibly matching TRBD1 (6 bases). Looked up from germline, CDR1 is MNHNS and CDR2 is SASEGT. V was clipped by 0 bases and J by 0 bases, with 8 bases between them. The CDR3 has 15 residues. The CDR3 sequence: CASSEAGAYQETQYF. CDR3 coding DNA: TGTGCCAGCAGTGAAGCGGGGGCATACCAAGAGACCCAGTACTTC.